This TCR beta chain was identified during a study of T cell changes during pregnancy in multiple sclerosis. The CDR3 loop spans 13 amino acids. CDR1 is MNHEY, CDR2 SVGAGI, per germline. The V end lost 2 bases, the J end lost 0 bases, and 4 bases lay between the germline ends. The table came from immunoSEQ multiplex PCR; TCRdb's copy has only in-frame clones and leaves some out. The top ten hold 0.65% to 0.9% of the sample, which has about 40,000 clones, around 90% seen once. The clonotype was recovered from a female donor with multiple sclerosis, enrolled in a pregnancy study. The chain employs TRBV6-5 and TRBJ1-1; D ambiguous. The sample was CD4+ T cells from peripheral blood mononuclear cells, taken before pregnancy. DNA of the CDR3: TGTGCCAGCAGTTACACGGTGAACACTGAAGCTTTCTTT. It codes for CASSYTVNTEAFF.